Each of the 23 T cell receptor beta chains below was sequenced from the same sample in a study of blood T cell repertoires in COVID-19. Profiled with immunoSEQ multiplex PCR; TCRdb holds only in-frame clones, not every one. This table has around 250,000 clones, approximately 88% appearing once. The sequenced sample was PBMCs or T cells enriched from blood (not recorded which). The receptors were gathered from a woman aged 40 to 49 who had been exposed to COVID-19.

The rearrangement links TRBV19 to TRBJ1-5; no reliable D call. In germline, CDR1 is LNHDA, CDR2 SQIVND (reference sequence). The CDR3 is 16 residues long. Between the trimmed V and J ends, which lost 5 bases and 4 bases, there was a span of 18 bases. This chain's CDR3 is CASSLGRVVSNQPQHF. The CDR3 nucleotides read TGTGCCAGTAGTCTTGGGAGGGTGGTTTCGAATCAGCCCCAGCATTTT.

This rearrangement joins TRBV28 to TRBJ1-2; no clear D gene. Trimming left V 10 bases short and J 5 bases short, with 20 bases between. Germline V lookup: CDR1 MDHEN, CDR2 SYDVKM. This CDR3 has 14 amino acids. This CDR3 is CAIQFPGSLYGYTF. CDR3 sequence (DNA): TGTGCCATTCAGTTTCCGGGGTCCCTTTATGGCTACACCTTC.

This rearrangement joins TRBV30 to TRBJ1-1; D is unresolved. The CDR3 covers 14 residues. Looked up from germline, CDR1 is GTSNPN and CDR2 is SVGIG (reference sequence). V was shortened by 1 base and J by 0 bases, with 9 bases between the two germline ends. The CDR3 is CAWSGAGLNTEAFF. Here the CDR3 DNA reads TGTGCCTGGAGTGGGGCAGGTTTGAACACTGAAGCTTTCTTT.

V usage is TRBV30 and J usage is TRBJ2-7, with 9 bases identical to TRBD1. From germline, CDR1 is GTSNPN and CDR2 SVGIG (reference sequence). The CDR3 covers 16 residues. Trimming at V came to 1 base and at J to 4 bases, leaving 11 bases not matched to a gene. The CDR3 coding sequence is TGTGCCTGGAGTGGCTTAAACCGGGACAGGGTGTACGAGCAGTACTTC. It translates to CAWSGLNRDRVYEQYF. Variable domain in full (rest from reference TRBV30 and TRBJ2-7): SQTIHQWPATLVQPVGSPLSLECTVEGTSNPNLYWYRQAAGRGLQLLFYSVGIGQISSEVPQNLSASRPQDRQFILSSKKLLLSDSGFYLCAWSGLNRDRVYEQYFGPGTRLTVT.

This clone has a single count. The junction differs from germline at one of its ends, possibly a read error. The rearrangement joins TRBV5-1 to TRBJ1-2; tentatively, D is TRBD1 (6 bases). Germline V CDR1 and CDR2: SGHRS, YFSETQ. The CDR3 consists of 16 residues. In DNA, the CDR3 is TGTGCCAGCAGCTGGACAGTATCCAGGAAAAACTATGGCTACACCTTC. Protein sequence: CASSWTVSRKNYGYTF. Full variable domain (missing parts from reference TRBV5-1 and TRBJ1-2): KAGVTQTPRYLIKTRGQQVTLSCSPISGHRSVSWYQQTPGQGLQFLFEYFSETQRNKGNFPGRFSGRQFSNSRSEMNVSTLELGDSALYLCASSWTVSRKNYGYTFGSGTRLTVV.

As to this clone: The junction does not match germline at one end; this may be a read error. The CDR3 DNA is TGTGCCAGCAGCTTTACTTTGTCGGGACAGGGGCCACGGCCCTCCTACAATGAGCAGTTCTTC. Protein sequence: CASSFTLSGQGPRPSYNEQFF. This rearrangement joins TRBV5-1 to TRBJ2-1; 10 nucleotides agree with TRBD1. In germline, CDR1 is SGHRS, CDR2 YFSETQ. The CDR3 has 21 amino acids.

V usage is TRBV4-2 and J usage is TRBJ1-4; 7 bases match TRBD1. The CDR3 length is 17 residues. From germline, CDR1 is LGHNA and CDR2 YNFKEQ. V lost 0 bases, J lost 1 base, and 5 bases stayed unmatched. The CDR3 sequence: CASSQDATGVTNEKLFF. The CDR3 coding sequence is TGTGCCAGCAGCCAAGACGCTACAGGGGTAACTAATGAAAAACTGTTTTTT.

This sequence joins TRBV20-1 and TRBJ2-3; 10 nucleotides match TRBD2. V was clipped by 3 bases and J by 4 bases; unmatched bases: 13. This CDR3 has 17 residues. Germline lookup yields CDR1 DFQATT and CDR2 SNEGSKA (reference sequence). CDR3 sequence: CSASLVAGGRRADTQYF. For the CDR3, the DNA is TGCAGTGCTAGTTTAGTAGCGGGGGGTCGTAGAGCAGATACGCAGTATTTT.

The chain joins TRBV6-2 or TRBV6-3 to TRBJ2-7; D gene uncertain. The V end was cut by 3 bases, the J end by 5 bases, with 8 bases between. The CDR3 consists of 12 residues. Germline loops: CDR1 MNHEY, CDR2 SVGEGT. The CDR3 loop reads CASSYLLNEQYF. CDR3 bases: TGTGCCAGCAGTTATTTACTCAACGAGCAGTACTTC.

In the case of this clone: At one end, the junction sequence differs from germline, possibly due to a read error. This chain links TRBV5-6 with TRBJ2-3, with 11 bases lining up with TRBD2. CDR3 length: 18 residues. The V gene's germline CDR1 is SGHDT and CDR2 YYEEEE. CDR3 residues: CASSFVVGSGGATYTQYF. CDR3 sequence (DNA): TGTGCCAGCAGCTTTGTTGTAGGTAGCGGGGGGGCCACATATACGCAGTATTTT.

This chain joins TRBV7-9 and TRBJ1-4, with a possible D match to TRBD1 (6 bases). The germline V gene encodes CDR1 SEHNR and CDR2 FQNEAQ (reference sequence). This CDR3 has 14 amino acids. V lost 7 bases and J 5 bases, leaving 14 bases between the germline ends. The CDR3 loop is CASTPGQLNEKLFF. The CDR3 region has the DNA TGTGCCAGCACCCCTGGACAGCTGAATGAAAAACTGTTTTTT.

The rearrangement uses TRBV10-3 and TRBJ2-6; D gene unclear. Trimming removed 2 bases at V and 3 bases at J, with 5 bases between. Germline assignment: CDR1 ENHRY and CDR2 SYGVKD. This CDR3 is 14 amino acids long. The CDR3 loop is CAISEGVGANVLTF. CDR3 sequence (DNA): TGTGCCATCAGTGAGGGAGTTGGGGCCAACGTCCTGACTTTC.

The chain couples TRBV4-1 to TRBJ2-1; 7 positions match TRBD1. The ends lost 4 bases at V and 4 bases at J; junction bases unmatched: 10. This CDR3 is 16 amino acids long. Germline CDR1 and CDR2: MGHRA and YSYEKL. CDR3 amino acids: CASSPIGQVGYNEQFF. CDR3 DNA sequence: TGCGCCAGCAGCCCAATCGGACAGGTGGGATACAATGAGCAGTTCTTC.

This chain connects TRBV6-5 to TRBJ2-5; TRBD2 aligns across 9 bases. V shed 5 bases and J 0 bases; nucleotides not matched to a gene: 4. This CDR3 contains 15 residues. CDR1 is MNHEY and CDR2 is SVGAGI in the germline V gene. In DNA, the CDR3 is TGTGCCAGCAGTCGGCGGGGGGGCTACCAAGAGACCCAGTACTTC. It encodes CASSRRGGYQETQYF.

The chain uses TRBV4-3 and TRBJ1-5; D unclear. Trimming pared 1 base from V and 0 bases from J, leaving 7 bases between. This CDR3 is 15 amino acids long. CDR1 and CDR2 from the germline V gene are LGHNA and YSLEER. The CDR3 here is CASSQARYSNQPQHF. As DNA, the CDR3 is TGCGCCAGCAGCCAAGCCAGGTATAGCAATCAGCCCCAGCATTTT.

The genes are TRBV7-9 and TRBJ2-6; D possibly corresponds to TRBD2 (7 bases). Per the germline V gene, CDR1 is SEHNR and CDR2 is FQNEAQ (reference sequence). The CDR3 spans 19 residues. V lost 7 bases and J 4 bases, leaving 26 bases between the germline ends. The CDR3 loop is CASKGGAWMPSSGANVLTF. The DNA of the CDR3 is TGTGCCAGCAAGGGGGGGGCTTGGATGCCCTCTTCCGGGGCCAACGTCCTGACTTTC.

This sequence joins TRBV7-2 and TRBJ2-5; 9 bases align to TRBD1. CDR3 length: 14 residues. Germline lookup yields CDR1 SGHTA and CDR2 FQGNSA. Trimming removed 6 bases from V and 5 bases from J; junction bases left unmatched: 7. Written as DNA, the CDR3 is TGTGCCAGCAGTCCGGACAGGGGATCGGAGACCCAGTACTTC. Its protein product is CASSPDRGSETQYF. The whole variable domain, filled in from reference TRBV7-2 and TRBJ2-5, reads GAGVSQSPSNKVTEKGKDVELRCDPISGHTALYWYRQSLGQGLEFLIYFQGNSAPDKSGLPSDRFSAERTGGSVSTLTIQRTQQEDSAVYLCASSPDRGSETQYFGPGTRLLVL.

The chain joins TRBV27 to TRBJ1-5; D possibly corresponds to TRBD1 (6 bases). V lost 5 bases and J 7 bases, leaving 15 bases between the germline ends. Germline CDR1 is MNHEY and CDR2 is SMNVEV (reference sequence). CDR3 length: 14 residues. In DNA form, the CDR3 reads TGTGCCAGCAGTCCGGACAGCCCCCGGCAGCCCCAGCATTTT. This sequence encodes CASSPDSPRQPQHF.

This sequence joins TRBV9 and TRBJ1-2; TRBD1 aligns across 7 bases. Germline CDR1 and CDR2: SGDLS and YYNGEE. The CDR3 is 12 amino acids. V gave up 3 bases and J gave up 8 bases; unmatched junction bases: 4. In DNA, the CDR3 is TGTGCCAGCAGCGAAAGGGGGCAGGGCTACACCTTC. The encoded protein is CASSERGQGYTF.

The V and J genes are TRBV14 and TRBJ2-1; 8 bases map to TRBD2. Looked up from germline, CDR1 is SGHDN and CDR2 is FVKESK. The CDR3 has 14 residues. Trimming removed 0 bases from V and 15 bases from J; junction bases left unmatched: 10. The CDR3: CASSQDGLTSVPFF. CDR3 bases: TGTGCCAGCAGCCAAGATGGGTTGACTAGCGTGCCGTTCTTC.

The chain has TRBV7-9 and TRBJ1-1; D is unresolved. CDR1 and CDR2 (germline): SEHNR, FQNEAQ (reference sequence). The CDR3 length is 11 residues. V lost 1 base, J lost 11 bases, and 8 bases lay in between. CDR3 loop: CASSLGNSAFF. The CDR3 DNA sequence: TGTGCCAGCAGCTTAGGTAACTCTGCTTTCTTT.

This chain links TRBV5-5 with TRBJ2-1; 9 nucleotides agree with TRBD1. Germline loops: CDR1 SGHKS, CDR2 YYEKEE (reference sequence). This CDR3 has 16 residues. V trimming: 4 bases; J trimming: 0 bases; junction bases outside the gene matches: 5. The CDR3 nucleotides are TGTGCCAGCAGCGACCGGGACAGGGTCTCCTACAATGAGCAGTTCTTC. Translated, it gives CASSDRDRVSYNEQFF.

This chain links TRBV7-8 with TRBJ2-3; TRBD2 aligns across 8 bases. The CDR3 loop spans 17 amino acids. The germline V gene encodes CDR1 SGHVS and CDR2 FQNEAQ. V shed 3 bases and J 3 bases; nucleotides not matched to a gene: 11. CDR3 residues: CASSFRIVGGGTDTQYF. For the CDR3, the DNA is TGTGCCAGCAGCTTTAGAATTGTCGGGGGGGGTACAGATACGCAGTATTTT.